These 24 T cell receptor beta chains share one sample of origin, sequenced in a study of T cells in Graves' hyperthyroidism and ophthalmopathy. RNA transcripts served as the template for amplifying TCR beta CDR3 regions. An initial round of RT-PCR targeting the TCR CDR3 relied on the HTBI primer set. From the multiplex PCR reads, TCRdb called clonotypes with MiXCR, one entry per CDR3 protein. The data contain approximately 600,000 distinct CDR3 sequences, approximately 15% of them singletons. Sequences were obtained from blood. Every receptor here comes from a woman younger than 35 with Graves' ophthalmopathy.

V is TRBV30 and J is TRBJ2-1, with 8 nucleotides matching TRBD2. V lost 7 bases to trimming and J lost 13 bases; unmatched junction nucleotides: 18. This CDR3 has 14 amino acids. Germline CDR1 and CDR2: GTSNPN and SVGIG (reference sequence). CDR3: CASGGGPPTVFQFF. CDR3 DNA sequence: TGTGCCTCCGGGGGGGGGCCCCCCACAGTTTTCCAGTTCTTC.

This clonotype was seen only a few times. The chain carries TRBV25-1 and TRBJ2-5; 11 bases map to TRBD2. This CDR3 spans 15 amino acids. CDR1 is MGHDK, CDR2 SYGVNS, per germline. The trim removed 2 bases at V and 5 bases at J, leaving 4 bases unmatched. This chain's CDR3 is CASSETSGSGETQYF. The CDR3 bases are TGTGCCAGCAGTGAAACTAGCGGGAGTGGTGAGACCCAGTACTTC.

This clonotype was seen repeatedly, ten times or more. This chain joins TRBV27 and TRBJ1-5, with a possible D match to TRBD1 (6 bases). The CDR3 covers 16 residues. Germline V lookup: CDR1 MNHEY, CDR2 SMNVEV (reference sequence). Trimming stripped 5 bases from V and 7 bases from J, with 21 bases between. The CDR3: CASSLSQPSGVQPQHF. In DNA, the CDR3 is TGTGCCAGCAGTCTCTCCCAACCCTCAGGGGTCCAGCCCCAGCATTTT.

The chain employs TRBV28 and TRBJ2-1, with 7 nucleotides matching TRBD1. The CDR3 runs to 16 residues. Unmatched junction bases numbered 15, after V lost 7 bases and J lost 6 bases. Germline V lookup: CDR1 MDHEN, CDR2 SYDVKM. As DNA, the CDR3 is TGTGCCAGCACTAATAACGAGGTCCGGGACAGCAATGAGCAGTTCTTC. It codes for CASTNNEVRDSNEQFF.

This clonotype came up a few times. The J gene is TRBJ2-1, the V gene TRBV6-1; 8 bases match TRBD1. Germline V CDR1 and CDR2: MNHNS, SASEGT. The CDR3 is 14 residues long. The trim removed 6 bases at V and 7 bases at J, leaving 8 bases unmatched. The CDR3 is CASRRTGPLNEQFF. The CDR3 nucleotides read TGTGCCAGCAGGCGGACAGGGCCCTTGAATGAGCAGTTCTTC.

This clonotype was seen at least ten times. The genes are TRBV20-1 and TRBJ2-7, with 11 bases identical to TRBD2. There are 13 residues in the CDR3. Per germline, CDR1 DFQATT and CDR2 SNEGSKA (reference sequence). Trimming at V came to 7 bases and at J to 4 bases, leaving 6 bases not matched to a gene. DNA of the CDR3: TGCAGTGTCACGGGACTAGCGGAATACGAGCAGTACTTC. Amino acids: CSVTGLAEYEQYF.

Concerning this clonotype itself: A much larger clone lies a single base off, so this may be a read error. The chain couples TRBV10-3 to TRBJ1-1; D uncertain. The CDR3 is made up of 13 amino acids. CDR1 and CDR2 from the germline V gene are ENHRY and SYGVKD. The CDR3 region is CATSGLLNTEAFF. In DNA, the CDR3 is TGTGCCACCAGTGGACTGCTGAACACTGAAGCTTTCTTT.

To note about this clonotype: A single base separates this from a much larger clone, so it may be a read error. V and J are TRBV7-3 and TRBJ2-5; 7 positions match TRBD1. The CDR3 spans 15 residues. Looked up from germline, CDR1 is SGHTA and CDR2 is FQGTGA. The DNA of the CDR3 is TGTGCCATCAGCTCCACAGGGGAAAGGGGGGAGACCCAGTACTTC. It is translated as CAISSTGERGETQYF.

J is TRBJ1-6 and V is TRBV7-3; 11 bases line up with TRBD1. V trimming: 6 bases; J trimming: 8 bases; junction bases outside the gene matches: 6. The CDR3 length is 15 residues. Germline loops: CDR1 SGHTA, CDR2 FQGTGA. The CDR3 DNA sequence: TGTGCCAGCAGTATATCGGGACAGGGGGATTCACCCCTCCACTTT. Protein sequence: CASSISGQGDSPLHF.

This clonotype has at least ten counts. This chain uses TRBV6-2 or TRBV6-3 with TRBJ2-7, with TRBD2 matching 12 bases. Germline CDR1 MNHEY, CDR2 SVGEGT. The CDR3 is 16 residues long. V lost 6 bases, J lost 0 bases, and 6 bases stayed unmatched. CDR3 DNA sequence: TGTGCCAGCAGCTCTCCTAGCGGGAGGGCCTCCTACGAGCAGTACTTC. Protein product: CASSSPSGRASYEQYF.

The chain combines TRBV10-3 with TRBJ1-4; 7 bases are a match to TRBD1. CDR1 and CDR2 (germline): ENHRY, SYGVKD. With 3 bases clipped from V and 5 bases from J, the junction kept 6 bases outside the gene matches. CDR3 size: 15 residues. The DNA of the CDR3 is TGTGCCATCAGTGACCCCCGGGACAGAAATGAAAAACTGTTTTTT. Its translation is CAISDPRDRNEKLFF.

The chain joins TRBV7-9 to TRBJ2-7, with a weak D call TRBD1 (7 bases). CDR1 is SEHNR and CDR2 is FQNEAQ in the germline V gene (reference sequence). The ends were cut back, 4 bases at V and 3 bases at J, with 19 bases in the middle. The CDR3 covers 16 residues. The CDR3 DNA follows: TGTGCCAGCAGCTCAGGCAGGGGGGAAGATAGCTACGAGCAGTACTTC. Amino acid sequence: CASSSGRGEDSYEQYF.

This clonotype was observed at least ten times. The rearrangement uses TRBV2 and TRBJ2-3; TRBD2 agrees at 9 bases. Germline V gives CDR1 SNHLY, CDR2 FYNNEI. The junction had 9 bases not matched to a gene; V was cut back by 5 bases and J by 3 bases. The CDR3 contains 16 residues. CDR3 bases: TGTGCCAGCAGTCAGGTAGCGGGAGTGGGGACAGATACGCAGTATTTT. It encodes CASSQVAGVGTDTQYF.

On this clonotype: A clone one base away is much larger, so this may be a read error. J is TRBJ1-1 and V is TRBV6-9; 7 positions agree with TRBD1. Germline V gene sequence: CDR1 MNHGY, CDR2 SVAAGI. CDR3 length equals 14 residues. This CDR3 is CASSYETGRTETFF. In DNA form, the CDR3 reads TGTGCCAGCAGTTACGAGACAGGGAGGACTGAAACTTTCTTT.

The sample holds a few counts of this clonotype. The chain's CDR3 is CASSIGQIYEQYF. CDR3 coding DNA: TGTGCCAGTAGTATTGGGCAGATCTACGAGCAGTACTTC. V is TRBV19 and J is TRBJ2-7; D gene ambiguous. Trimming took off 3 bases at V and 3 bases at J, with 9 bases between the two ends. From germline, CDR1 is LNHDA and CDR2 SQIVND (reference sequence). CDR3 length: 13 amino acids. Complete variable domain (other parts from reference TRBV19 and TRBJ2-7): DGGITQSPKYLFRKEGQNVTLSCEQNLNHDAMYWYRQDPGQGLRLIYYSQIVNDFQKGDIAEGYSVSREKKESFPLTVTSAQKNPTAFYLCASSIGQIYEQYFGPGTRLTVT.

This clonotype was picked up many times. V is TRBV5-6 and J is TRBJ2-1, with 9 bases lining up with TRBD2. Germline V gene sequence: CDR1 SGHDT, CDR2 YYEEEE. V lost 0 bases to trimming and J lost 0 bases; unmatched junction nucleotides: 7. The CDR3 runs 18 residues. Written as DNA, the CDR3 is TGTGCCAGCAGCTTGGGGGGCGGGAGGGCAGGCTCCTACAATGAGCAGTTCTTC. Its protein product is CASSLGGGRAGSYNEQFF. The complete variable domain, with remaining parts taken from reference TRBV5-6 and TRBJ2-1, reads DAGVTQSPTHLIKTRGQQVTLRCSPKSGHDTVSWYQQALGQGPQFIFQYYEEEERQRGNFPDRFSGHQFPNYSSELNVNALLLGDSALYLCASSLGGGRAGSYNEQFFGPGTRLTVL.

In this sample, this clonotype turned up a few times. V gene TRBV4-1 combines with J gene TRBJ2-2, with D possibly being TRBD1 (6 bases). V lost 3 bases and J lost 0, with 14 bases in between. CDR1 and CDR2 from the germline V gene are MGHRA and YSYEKL. The CDR3 totals 17 residues. CDR3 sequence: CASSHRGQTANTGELFF. The CDR3 region has the DNA TGCGCCAGCAGCCACCGCGGACAGACCGCGAACACCGGGGAGCTGTTTTTT.

J is TRBJ2-5 and V is TRBV10-3, with D perhaps matching TRBD1 or TRBD2 (5 bases each). This CDR3 has 15 residues. The V end was cut by 0 bases, the J end by 2 bases, with 10 bases between. Germline V CDR1 and CDR2: ENHRY, SYGVKD. CDR3: CAISESLGEQETQYF. DNA for the CDR3: TGTGCCATCAGTGAGTCGCTGGGGGAACAAGAGACCCAGTACTTC.

The chain employs TRBV7-2 and TRBJ2-1; 13 bases line up with TRBD2. With V trimmed by 8 bases and J by 6 bases, 4 bases remained unmatched. This CDR3 comprises 14 residues. Germline V gene data show CDR1 as SGHTA and CDR2 as FQGNSA. The CDR3 bases are TGTGCCAGCGGGGGACTAGCGGGGTCCAATGAGCAGTTCTTC. The encoded protein is CASGGLAGSNEQFF.

In its sample, this clonotype was seen many times. This sequence joins TRBV28 and TRBJ2-7, with 8 bases that match TRBD1. The CDR3 totals 15 residues. The germline V gene has CDR1 MDHEN and CDR2 SYDVKM. J lost 5 bases, V lost 2 bases, and 8 bases had no gene match. CDR3 sequence (DNA): TGTGCCAGCAGTTTAATACAGGGGGTTGTCGACGAGCAGTACTTC. Its protein is CASSLIQGVVDEQYF.

This clonotype was observed many times. V is TRBV12-3 or TRBV12-4 and J is TRBJ2-4; 13 positions match TRBD2. With V trimmed by 6 bases and J by 0 bases, 5 bases remained unmatched. The CDR3 contains 17 residues. CDR3 protein: CASSPGLAGSAKNIQYF. The CDR3 DNA reads as TGTGCCAGCAGCCCGGGACTAGCGGGATCAGCCAAAAACATTCAGTACTTC.

This clonotype has just a few counts. This chain uses TRBV7-3 with TRBJ2-3; TRBD2 agrees at 13 bases. Germline CDR1 and CDR2: SGHTA and FQGTGA. Trimming cost V 4 bases and J 3 bases; bases outside gene matches: 7. This CDR3 region has 17 residues. The CDR3 region has the DNA TGTGCCAGCAGCTCCAGACTAGCGGGAGGTTTTACAGATACGCAGTATTTT. It yields the protein CASSSRLAGGFTDTQYF.

This clonotype was counted ten times or more. The chain joins TRBV30 to TRBJ2-7; TRBD2 agrees at 11 bases. The CDR3 is 16 residues long. From germline, CDR1 is GTSNPN and CDR2 SVGIG (reference sequence). Trimming took 3 bases from V and 2 from J; bases not matched to a gene: 9. The DNA for the CDR3 is TGTGCCTGGAGCCCCTTACTGGGACTAGCGGCCTACGAGCAGTACTTC. As protein: CAWSPLLGLAAYEQYF.

In its sample, this clonotype was seen many times. The rearrangement joins TRBV29-1 to TRBJ2-1, with 10 bases identical to TRBD2. V was pared by 7 bases and J by 5 bases, with 5 bases of the junction left unmatched. The CDR3 consists of 13 residues. CDR1 SQVTM and CDR2 ANQGSEA come from the germline V gene. This chain's CDR3 is CSAGLAENNEQFF. The CDR3 DNA is TGCAGCGCTGGACTAGCGGAAAACAATGAGCAGTTCTTC.